This T cell receptor beta chain came from a study of OX40 agonist ivuxolimab in advanced cancers. Germline CDR1 and CDR2: SGHRS and YFSETQ. With 3 bases removed from V and 8 bases from J, the gap between germline ends came to 12 bases. This CDR3 contains 13 residues. Sequencing used immunoSEQ multiplex PCR; TCRdb keeps in-frame clones, though not all of them. There are fewer than 80,000 clones in the sample; roughly 87% occur only once, and around 12% lies in the top ten. The sample here was CD4+ or CD8+ T cells sorted from blood, taken in a trial of the OX40 agonist ivuxolimab. The sequence was obtained from an adult with an advanced solid tumor such as melanoma, head and neck, liver or kidney cancer. The chain joins TRBV5-1 to TRBJ2-1; no firm D call. CDR3 in DNA: TGCGCCAGCAGCTCGTATAAAAGCGATGAGCAGTTCTTC. Its protein is CASSSYKSDEQFF.